The clone carrying this TCR beta chain was recorded many times. Its target is not known. TCRdb reanalysed the reads using MiXCR and keeps one entry per CDR3 protein. The data contain some 280,000 distinct CDR3 sequences, roughly 13% of them singletons. Germline V lookup: CDR1 MNHNY, CDR2 SVGAGI (reference sequence). The germline V and J ends were trimmed by 6 bases and 3 bases, with 12 bases remaining between them. The CDR3 runs to 14 residues. This sample was taken from a study of T cell repertoires in cytomegalovirus infection. Study information: It can be stated that public TCR beta signatures indicated CMV infection as well as a matching HLA type.

Findings and caveats of the study: Across the ex vivo response, the dominant clonotypes were HLA-C-restricted CMV-specific TCR beta clonotypes.

The receptor was derived from a human donor in good health (CMV status not recorded). Some clones in this sample may be carry-over from other donors' samples. The chain uses TRBV6-6 and TRBJ2-1, with D hard to call. The sequenced sample consisted of PBMCs. The CDR3 loop is CASSPARDYNEQFF. As DNA, the CDR3 is TGTGCCAGCAGCCCCGCAAGGGACTACAATGAGCAGTTCTTC.